The 31 T cell receptor beta chains in this list originate from one sample, sequenced in a study of blood T cells in healthy people across ages. A second roughly 6 to 11 cycle PCR used barcoded and J-beta primers. A single record per CDR3 protein comes from TCRdb applying MiXCR to the 5' RACE reads. Among about 780,000 distinct CDR3 sequences listed, 35% to 60% were seen once. The sequencing input was blood. These receptor sequences come from a man older than 75 in good health.

In this sample, this clonotype turned up once. The chain is built from TRBV15 and TRBJ2-1, with TRBD2 matching over 8 bases. V was clipped by 0 bases and J by 8 bases; unmatched bases: 12. Germline CDR1 is LNHNV and CDR2 is YYDKDF (reference sequence). This CDR3 is 17 amino acids long. CDR3 in amino acids: CATSREGGGAGAYEQFF. CDR3 nucleotides: TGTGCCACCAGCAGAGAAGGGGGGGGAGCGGGAGCCTATGAGCAGTTCTTC.

This clonotype was seen once. This chain joins TRBV12-3 or TRBV12-4 and TRBJ2-4; D assignment may be TRBD1 or TRBD2 (5 bases each). With 8 bases removed from V and 13 bases from J, the gap between germline ends came to 30 bases. This CDR3 spans 16 amino acids. CDR3 bases: TGTGCCAGCTCACGCGGAGAGGGGAGCTCCTACAATGAGCAGTACTTC. Amino acids: CASSRGEGSSYNEQYF.

A few counts support this clonotype. V and J are TRBV9 and TRBJ2-1; 7 bases align to TRBD2. The V gene end was trimmed by 0 bases and the J gene end by 5 bases; junction bases not matched to a gene: 5. Germline values: CDR1 SGDLS, CDR2 YYNGEE. CDR3 size: 15 residues. CDR3 in DNA: TGTGCCAGCAGCGTAGAACTAGCGAGGGACAATGAGCAGTTCTTC. Residues: CASSVELARDNEQFF.

The CDR3 loop reads CSAPGQGLLSNQPQHF. The CDR3 DNA follows: TGCAGTGCCCCGGGACAGGGGCTCCTTAGCAATCAGCCCCAGCATTTT. This chain connects TRBV20-1 to TRBJ1-5; 10 bases fit TRBD1. CDR3 length: 16 residues. Germline assignment: CDR1 DFQATT and CDR2 SNEGSKA (reference sequence). With 6 bases clipped from V and 0 bases from J, the junction kept 8 bases outside the gene matches.

The gene calls are TRBV12-3 or TRBV12-4 and TRBJ2-7, with 12 bases lining up with TRBD2. The CDR3 extends over 17 amino acids. With V trimmed by 0 bases and J by 5 bases, 8 bases remained unmatched. The CDR3 sequence: CASSLAFGLAGKDEQYF. CDR3 DNA: TGTGCCAGCAGTTTAGCGTTTGGACTAGCGGGAAAAGACGAGCAGTACTTC.

This chain joins TRBV4-3 and TRBJ2-1; TRBD2 aligns across 11 bases. The CDR3 totals 17 residues. Germline-derived CDR1 and CDR2 are LGHNA and YSLEER. Losses at the gene ends were 1 base for V and 8 bases for J; bases not matched to a gene: 10. The CDR3 DNA reads TGCGCCAGCAGCCAAGCAACACTAGCGGGAGTGGGGGATGAGCAGTTCTTC. It encodes CASSQATLAGVGDEQFF.

The rearrangement joins TRBV11-2 to TRBJ2-3; 10 positions match TRBD2. With V trimmed by 4 bases and J by 3 bases, 10 bases remained unmatched. CDR1 is SGHAT, CDR2 FQNNGV, per germline. CDR3 length: 17 amino acids. CDR3 sequence: CASSSLAGGGSTDTQYF. Written as DNA, the CDR3 is TGTGCCAGCAGCTCCTTAGCGGGGGGCGGGTCGACAGATACGCAGTATTTT.

V and J are TRBV27 and TRBJ2-7; tentative D call: TRBD1 (6 bases). Trimming shortened V by 8 bases and J by 0 bases, and 14 bases separated the two germline ends. The CDR3 extends over 14 amino acids. Germline-derived CDR1 and CDR2 are MNHEY and SMNVEV (reference sequence). CDR3 DNA sequence: TGTGCCAGCTCCCAGGACAGACACTCCTACGAGCAGTACTTC. Protein sequence: CASSQDRHSYEQYF.

The V and J genes are TRBV21-1 and TRBJ2-3; the listed D gene, TRBD2, was not tested against the DNA. TRBV21-1 is marked as a pseudogene. The CDR3 is made up of 16 amino acids. The chain's CDR3 is CASSKVAGGDTDTQYF. CDR3 bases: TGTGCCAGCAGCAAAGTGGCGGGAGGGGACACAGATACGCAGTATTTT.

V is TRBV4-2 and J is TRBJ2-3; D may be TRBD1 or TRBD2 (7 bases each). Germline CDR1 and CDR2: LGHNA and YNFKEQ. The CDR3 has 18 amino acids. The ends were cut back, 0 bases at V and 7 bases at J, with 23 bases in the middle. CDR3 coding DNA: TGTGCCAGCAGCCAAGATAATAATAGGGAGGGGGCCGGGAATACGCAGTATTTT. It yields the protein CASSQDNNREGAGNTQYF.

This clonotype has at least ten counts. V gene TRBV5-1 combines with J gene TRBJ2-3; D may be TRBD1 or TRBD2 (5 bases each). The CDR3 has 15 amino acids. Germline V gene lookup returns CDR1 SGHRS and CDR2 YFSETQ. Trimming took 0 bases from V and 2 from J, leaving 10 bases between them. The CDR3 here is CASSLAGRNTDTQYF. In DNA, the CDR3 is TGCGCCAGCAGCTTGGCGGGGCGGAACACAGATACGCAGTATTTT.

The sample holds many counts of this clonotype. This chain connects TRBV15 to TRBJ2-1; D gene unclear. The germline V gene has CDR1 LNHNV and CDR2 YYDKDF (reference sequence). V was pared by 8 bases and J by 0 bases, with 8 bases between. The CDR3 consists of 13 residues. CDR3 sequence reads: CATAMSSYNEQFF. In DNA form, the CDR3 reads TGTGCCACCGCTATGAGCTCCTACAATGAGCAGTTCTTC.

In this sample, this clonotype turned up a few times. V and J are TRBV19 and TRBJ2-1, with 8 bases matching TRBD2. The closer fit of TRBJ2-7 to the DNA end suggests the J call may be wrong. Germline V gives CDR1 LNHDA, CDR2 SQIVND (reference sequence). The CDR3 length is 17 residues. The CDR3 sequence is CASSIEVASGYYNEQYF. DNA for the CDR3: TGTGCCAGTAGTATAGAGGTTGCTAGCGGGTACTACAATGAGCAGTACTTC.

The rearrangement joins TRBV11-2 to TRBJ2-1; TRBD2 agrees at 7 bases. Trimming at V came to 1 base and at J to 3 bases, leaving 3 bases not matched to a gene. The CDR3 is made up of 15 amino acids. The V gene's germline CDR1 is SGHAT and CDR2 FQNNGV. CDR3 in DNA: TGTGCCAGCAGCTTAGCGGGACTATTCTACAATGAGCAGTTCTTC. This translates into CASSLAGLFYNEQFF.

The chain recombines TRBV7-3 with TRBJ2-3, with TRBD2 identical over 12 bases. CDR3 size: 16 residues. After removal of 7 bases from V and 4 bases from J, the junction contained 9 bases not matched to a gene. CDR1 is SGHTA, CDR2 FQGTGA, per germline. CDR3 bases: TGTGCCAGCACCCCGCTAGCGGGAGGGAGCCCAGATACGCAGTATTTT. Translated, it gives CASTPLAGGSPDTQYF. Based on the CDR3 plus reference TRBV7-3 and TRBJ2-3, the full variable domain is GAGVSQTPSNKVTEKGKYVELRCDPISGHTALYWYRQSLGQGPEFLIYFQGTGAADDSGLPNDRFFAVRPEGSVSTLKIQRTERGDSAVYLCASTPLAGGSPDTQYFGPGTRLTVL.

This chain joins TRBV5-1 and TRBJ2-5; perhaps TRBD1 as D (6 bases). Per the germline V gene, CDR1 is SGHRS and CDR2 is YFSETQ. There are 15 residues in the CDR3. V dropped 5 bases and J dropped 0 bases, with 14 bases sitting between them. The CDR3 sequence: CASRRNGQNQETQYF. CDR3 coding DNA: TGCGCCAGCAGGCGAAACGGACAGAACCAAGAGACCCAGTACTTC. Based on the CDR3 plus reference TRBV5-1 and TRBJ2-5, the full variable domain is KAGVTQTPRYLIKTRGQQVTLSCSPISGHRSVSWYQQTPGQGLQFLFEYFSETQRNKGNFPGRFSGRQFSNSRSEMNVSTLELGDSALYLCASRRNGQNQETQYFGPGTRLLVL.

This clonotype was counted a few times. The CDR3 DNA is TGCGCCAGCAGCCCGGATGCAGGTACTATCTACGAGCAGTACTTC. Amino acid sequence: CASSPDAGTIYEQYF. The J gene is TRBJ2-7, the V gene TRBV5-1; D remains unclear. The CDR3 is 15 residues long. Germline CDR1 SGHRS, CDR2 YFSETQ. V shed 4 bases and J shed 3 bases, with 17 bases lying between them.

Here the CDR3 DNA reads TGTGCCAGCAGCCGGGGACTAGCGGAATCCTACGAGCAGTACTTC. Encoded protein: CASSRGLAESYEQYF. The V gene is TRBV7-2, the J gene TRBJ2-7; 11 nucleotides agree with TRBD2. The germline V gene encodes CDR1 SGHTA and CDR2 FQGNSA. The V segment lost 5 bases and the J segment 1 base; nucleotides outside the gene matches: 4. The CDR3 sequence is 15 residues long.

This clonotype was seen a handful of times. The chain couples TRBV3-1 to TRBJ2-3; perhaps TRBD1 as D (5 bases). The ends were cut back, 0 bases at V and 2 bases at J, with 9 bases in the middle. This CDR3 is 15 amino acids long. In germline, CDR1 is LGHDT, CDR2 YNNKEL (reference sequence). The CDR3 is CASSQDSGATDTQYF. The CDR3 DNA follows: TGTGCCAGCAGCCAAGATTCTGGGGCCACAGATACGCAGTATTTT.

This clonotype has just a few counts. J is TRBJ2-3 and V is TRBV5-1; the match to TRBD2 covers 10 bases. Germline trimming cut 4 bases from V and 2 bases from J; bases unmatched to any gene: 4. This CDR3 contains 15 residues. Germline CDR1 SGHRS, CDR2 YFSETQ. Here the CDR3 reads CASSATSGFTDTQYF. The CDR3 DNA reads TGCGCCAGCAGCGCGACTAGCGGGTTCACAGATACGCAGTATTTT.

V usage is TRBV4-3 and J usage is TRBJ2-2; D gene unclear. The CDR3 spans 14 residues. V lost 0 bases, J lost 4 bases, and 6 bases lay in between. Germline assignment: CDR1 LGHNA and CDR2 YSLEER. The CDR3 loop reads CASSQDPGTGELFF. The CDR3 DNA is TGCGCCAGCAGCCAAGATCCGGGCACCGGGGAGCTGTTTTTT.

V usage is TRBV11-2 and J usage is TRBJ2-6; D is undetermined. This CDR3 has 14 amino acids. Germline V lookup: CDR1 SGHAT, CDR2 FQNNGV. Trimming took off 5 bases at V and 2 bases at J, with 7 bases between the two ends. The chain's CDR3 is CASSPGPGANVLTF. CDR3 nucleotide sequence: TGTGCCAGCAGCCCTGGACCTGGGGCCAACGTCCTGACTTTC.

This clonotype was found many times. This chain links TRBV20-1 with TRBJ2-3; 7 nucleotides agree with TRBD2. Germline CDR1 and CDR2: DFQATT and SNEGSKA (reference sequence). The CDR3 contains 16 residues. Trimming cost V 0 bases and J 4 bases; bases outside gene matches: 10. The CDR3 here is CSARDGAGWDADTQYF. The CDR3 DNA is TGCAGTGCTAGAGACGGAGCGGGATGGGATGCAGATACGCAGTATTTT.

This clonotype has a handful of counts. The chain has TRBV20-1 and TRBJ1-2; no clear D. The CDR3 sequence is 11 residues long. Germline-derived CDR1 and CDR2 are DFQATT and SNEGSKA (reference sequence). CDR3 region: CSERADYGYTF. The CDR3 nucleotides are TGCAGCGAAAGGGCAGACTATGGCTACACCTTC.

This clonotype was observed a handful of times. This chain links TRBV5-1 with TRBJ1-1; unclear D gene. V was trimmed by 1 base and J by 1 base, leaving 8 bases between them. This CDR3 is 14 amino acids long. The germline V gene encodes CDR1 SGHRS and CDR2 YFSETQ. CDR3 region: CASSLRQSNTEAFF. In nucleotides, the CDR3 is TGCGCCAGCAGCTTGAGGCAGTCGAACACTGAAGCTTTCTTT.

This clonotype was observed a handful of times. The V call is TRBV5-4, the J call TRBJ1-1; maybe TRBD1 (5 bases). The length of the CDR3 is 14 residues. Germline assignment: CDR1 SGHNT and CDR2 YYREEE (reference sequence). V was clipped by 4 bases and J by 1 base, with 11 bases between them. CDR3 nucleotides: TGTGCCAGCAGCCAACCAGGACAGAACACTGAAGCTTTCTTT. Its protein is CASSQPGQNTEAFF.

This clonotype was observed a handful of times. This chain links TRBV5-1 with TRBJ2-5; the D is unclear. CDR1 SGHRS and CDR2 YFSETQ come from the germline V gene. Trimming took 0 bases from V and 11 from J, leaving 14 bases between them. The CDR3 loop spans 13 amino acids. This CDR3 is CASSLEVVNEQYF. CDR3 bases: TGCGCCAGCAGCTTGGAGGTCGTCAATGAGCAGTACTTC.

The chain combines TRBV20-1 with TRBJ2-5, with 7 positions matching TRBD2. Per germline, CDR1 DFQATT and CDR2 SNEGSKA (reference sequence). The CDR3 has 15 residues. With V trimmed by 1 base and J by 4 bases, 9 bases remained unmatched. This CDR3 is CSARVGGGPAETQYF. The CDR3, as DNA: TGCAGTGCTAGAGTTGGGGGAGGGCCGGCAGAGACCCAGTACTTC.

This clonotype has a handful of counts. The chain joins TRBV30 to TRBJ1-1; D is perhaps TRBD1 (5 bases). CDR3 length: 13 residues. With 2 bases removed from V and 7 bases from J, the gap between germline ends came to 14 bases. Germline V gives CDR1 GTSNPN, CDR2 SVGIG (reference sequence). The CDR3 region has the DNA TGTGCCTGGAGTTATTCAGGGATGAGTGAAGCTTTCTTT. This translates into CAWSYSGMSEAFF.

In its sample, this clonotype was seen many times. The gene calls are TRBV28 and TRBJ2-5, with 8 bases fitting TRBD2. This CDR3 spans 16 amino acids. CDR1 MDHEN and CDR2 SYDVKM come from the germline V gene. Unmatched junction bases numbered 9, after V lost 5 bases and J lost 1 base. The CDR3 DNA reads TGTGCCAGCAGTCCGATAGCGGGACTACCCCAAGAGACCCAGTACTTC. Translation gives CASSPIAGLPQETQYF.

The table lists this clonotype with a few counts. The chain employs TRBV14 and TRBJ1-1; D uncertain. The CDR3 is 17 amino acids. The V gene's germline CDR1 is SGHDN and CDR2 FVKESK. V lost 0 bases and J 2 bases, leaving 16 bases between the germline ends. The CDR3 nucleotides read TGTGCCAGCAGCCAAGAGGTGTACATAGGGCCCAACACTGAAGCTTTCTTT. It codes for CASSQEVYIGPNTEAFF.